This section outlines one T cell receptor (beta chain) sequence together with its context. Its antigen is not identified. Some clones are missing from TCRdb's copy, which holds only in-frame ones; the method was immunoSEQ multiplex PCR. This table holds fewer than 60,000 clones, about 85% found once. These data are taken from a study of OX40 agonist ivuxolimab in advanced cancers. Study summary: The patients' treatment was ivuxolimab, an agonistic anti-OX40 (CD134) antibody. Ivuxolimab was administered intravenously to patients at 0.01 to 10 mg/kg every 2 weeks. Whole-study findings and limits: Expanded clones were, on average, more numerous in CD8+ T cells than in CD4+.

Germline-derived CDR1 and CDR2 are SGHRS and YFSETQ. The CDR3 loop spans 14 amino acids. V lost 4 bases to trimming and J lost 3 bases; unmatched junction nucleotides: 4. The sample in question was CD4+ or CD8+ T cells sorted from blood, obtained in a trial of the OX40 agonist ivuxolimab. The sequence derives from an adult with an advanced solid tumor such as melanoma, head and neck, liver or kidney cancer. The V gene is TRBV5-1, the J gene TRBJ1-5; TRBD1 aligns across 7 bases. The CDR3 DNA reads TGCGCCAGCAGCCACGGGACAGACAATCAGCCCCAGCATTTT. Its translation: CASSHGTDNQPQHF.